This passage covers 23 T cell receptor beta chains from one sample sequenced in a study of CD8+ T cells in alopecia areata. Isolated RNA was reverse transcribed into cDNA used as the sequencing template. Only in-frame clones appear in the TCRdb table, and some are missing; sequencing was by immunoSEQ multiplex PCR. The top ten clones hold 1.2% of a sample with 200,000 to 250,000 clones, less than 80% of them seen once. The sample consisted of CD4+ T cells sorted from blood, taken at week 0. These receptors came from a human donor with alopecia areata.

The J gene is TRBJ2-1, the V gene TRBV29-1; TRBD2 aligns across 11 bases. Germline V gene lookup returns CDR1 SQVTM and CDR2 ANQGSEA. The CDR3 totals 16 residues. V gave up 3 bases and J gave up 0 bases; unmatched junction bases: 4. Here the CDR3 DNA reads TGCAGCGTTGAGCTAGCGGGGGGTAGCTCCTACAATGAGCAGTTCTTC. It specifies CSVELAGGSSYNEQFF.

The chain recombines TRBV29-1 with TRBJ1-3; D not resolved. Germline V gene data show CDR1 as SQVTM and CDR2 as ANQGSEA. V was cut by 3 bases and J by 0 bases, with 6 bases left in between. The CDR3 runs to 13 residues. Written as DNA, the CDR3 is TGCAGCGTTGAGGACCTCTCTGGAAACACCATATATTTT. Its translation: CSVEDLSGNTIYF.

DNA of the CDR3: TGTGCCAGCAGCCCGGAAGGGAGATCCTACAATGAGCAGTTCTTC. This codes for CASSPEGRSYNEQFF. The V and J genes are TRBV11-3 and TRBJ2-1, with D perhaps TRBD2 (5 bases). V was cut by 5 bases and J by 1 base, with 12 bases left in between. CDR1 is SGHNT, CDR2 YENEEA, per germline. The CDR3 loop spans 15 amino acids.

This clone was counted between two and nine times. The J gene is TRBJ1-1, the V gene TRBV30; D remains unclear. This CDR3 has 13 residues. Germline lookup yields CDR1 GTSNPN and CDR2 SVGIG (reference sequence). Trimming removed 2 bases at V and 0 bases at J, with 7 bases between. The CDR3 here is CAWSSRLNTEAFF. The CDR3 bases are TGTGCCTGGAGTTCTAGGTTGAACACTGAAGCTTTCTTT.

The chain carries TRBV5-6 and TRBJ2-4; D unclear. The CDR3 is made up of 15 amino acids. Germline CDR1 SGHDT, CDR2 YYEEEE. Trimming removed 4 bases at V and 0 bases at J, with 11 bases between. CDR3 region: CASSARILAKNIQYF. The CDR3 DNA reads TGTGCCAGCAGCGCCAGGATACTAGCCAAAAACATTCAGTACTTC.

This clone was counted a few times. The sample carries other DNA sequences with the same CDR3. The genes are TRBV10-3 and TRBJ2-2, with D tentatively TRBD2 (5 bases). The CDR3 spans 14 residues. Germline CDR1 reads ENHRY; CDR2 reads SYGVKD. Deletions cut 0 bases from V and 5 bases from J, with 7 bases between. CDR3 nucleotides: TGTGCCATCAGTGAGTCGACGGGGACCGGGGAGCTGTTTTTT. Its protein product is CAISESTGTGELFF.

Here the CDR3 reads CASSPRTAAYEQYF. The CDR3 bases are TGTGCCAGCAGCCCGAGGACAGCCGCCTACGAGCAGTACTTC. The chain carries TRBV7-9 and TRBJ2-7; possible D gene TRBD1, 6 bases. V lost 5 bases and J 2 bases, leaving 13 bases between the germline ends. CDR1 SEHNR and CDR2 FQNEAQ come from the germline V gene (reference sequence). The CDR3 is 14 residues long. The full variable domain, rest sourced from reference TRBV7-9 and TRBJ2-7, is DTGVSQNPRHKITKRGQNVTFRCDPISEHNRLYWYRQTLGQGPEFLTYFQNEAQLEKSRLLSDRFSAERPKGSFSTLEIQRTEQGDSAMYLCASSPRTAAYEQYFGPGTRLTVT.

CDR3 amino acids: CASSISGGHLNGELFF. The CDR3, as DNA: TGTGCCAGCAGCATTAGCGGGGGCCATTTGAACGGGGAGCTGTTTTTT. The gene calls are TRBV28 and TRBJ2-2, with TRBD2 matching 9 bases. J lost 7 bases, V lost 6 bases, and 12 bases had no gene match. This CDR3 contains 16 residues. Germline CDR1 MDHEN, CDR2 SYDVKM.

V is TRBV6-5 and J is TRBJ1-3, with D maybe TRBD1 (6 bases). The CDR3 extends over 13 amino acids. Germline V lookup: CDR1 MNHEY, CDR2 SVGAGI. V shed 6 bases and J shed 3 bases, with 9 bases lying between them. The CDR3 loop is CASRRGVGNTIYF. CDR3 nucleotides: TGTGCCAGCAGGAGGGGGGTTGGAAACACCATATATTTT.

This chain connects TRBV11-2 to TRBJ2-5, with D perhaps TRBD2 (8 bases). Germline V gene sequence: CDR1 SGHAT, CDR2 FQNNGV. The CDR3 spans 19 residues. With 2 bases removed from V and 4 bases from J, the gap between germline ends came to 26 bases. The DNA for the CDR3 is TGTGCCAGCAGCTTAAGGGGGCCCTCCGGGGGGGCCCGGCGAGAGACCCAGTACTTC. Its protein product is CASSLRGPSGGARRETQYF.

In this sample, this clone turned up a few times. The CDR3 sequence is CASGRDRYYGYTF. CDR3 sequence (DNA): TGTGCCAGCGGTAGGGACAGGTACTATGGCTACACCTTC. This chain joins TRBV7-9 and TRBJ1-2; 8 bases map to TRBD1. CDR1 and CDR2 (germline): SEHNR, FQNEAQ (reference sequence). The CDR3 is made up of 13 amino acids. J gave up 3 bases and V 8 bases, and 5 bases lay outside the gene matches. Drawing the rest from reference TRBV7-9 and TRBJ1-2, the complete variable domain is DTGVSQNPRHKITKRGQNVTFRCDPISEHNRLYWYRQTLGQGPEFLTYFQNEAQLEKSRLLSDRFSAERPKGSFSTLEIQRTEQGDSAMYLCASGRDRYYGYTFGSGTRLTVV.

The table lists this clone with a few counts. The rearrangement uses TRBV29-1 and TRBJ2-5, with TRBD2 identical over 8 bases. Germline V gene data show CDR1 as SQVTM and CDR2 as ANQGSEA. The CDR3 runs 13 residues. The trim removed 7 bases at V and 5 bases at J, leaving 9 bases unmatched. The CDR3 is CSGLTSVMETQYF. The CDR3 nucleotides are TGCAGCGGCCTGACTAGCGTCATGGAGACCCAGTACTTC.

The V call is TRBV7-9, the J call TRBJ2-7; D is unclear. Between the trimmed V and J ends, which lost 5 bases and 7 bases, there was a span of 9 bases. The CDR3 totals 11 residues. Germline-derived CDR1 and CDR2 are SEHNR and FQNEAQ (reference sequence). Written as DNA, the CDR3 is TGTGCCAGCAGCCTCGCTTTGGAGCAGTACTTC. Protein: CASSLALEQYF.

The chain uses TRBV5-4 and TRBJ1-2; 10 bases match TRBD1. V trimming: 3 bases; J trimming: 6 bases; junction bases outside the gene matches: 11. This CDR3 is 16 amino acids long. Germline CDR1 reads SGHNT; CDR2 reads YYREEE (reference sequence). The CDR3 loop is CASSSRRQGANNGYTF. DNA of the CDR3: TGTGCCAGCAGCTCCCGGCGACAGGGGGCAAATAATGGCTACACCTTC.

This clone was observed a handful of times. The V call is TRBV4-1, the J call TRBJ2-5; D remains ambiguous. CDR3 size: 14 residues. Trimming left V 3 bases short and J 1 base short, with 9 bases between. CDR1 and CDR2 (germline): MGHRA, YSYEKL. The CDR3, as DNA: TGCGCCAGCAGCCATAGGACGGTCCAAGAGACCCAGTACTTC. Protein sequence: CASSHRTVQETQYF.

This clone was detected only once. This chain joins TRBV27 and TRBJ2-6, with D unresolved. Germline lookup yields CDR1 MNHEY and CDR2 SMNVEV (reference sequence). CDR3 length: 13 residues. The V end lost 6 bases, the J end lost 3 bases, and 6 bases lay between the germline ends. CDR3: CASRMVGANVLTF. The DNA of the CDR3 is TGTGCCAGCAGGATGGTTGGGGCCAACGTCCTGACTTTC.

This chain links TRBV29-1 with TRBJ1-1, with 11 bases lining up with TRBD1. The CDR3 extends over 12 amino acids. The germline V gene encodes CDR1 SQVTM and CDR2 ANQGSEA. The V gene end was trimmed by 4 bases and the J gene end by 12 bases; junction bases not matched to a gene: 7. CDR3 DNA sequence: TGCAGCGTTGCGAGGGACAGGGGGTTGACTTTCTTT. Translating gives CSVARDRGLTFF.

The V and J genes are TRBV4-3 and TRBJ2-2; a weak D match, TRBD2 (5 bases). The CDR3 is 14 amino acids. The ends were cut back, 3 bases at V and 4 bases at J, with 9 bases in the middle. Germline CDR1 is LGHNA and CDR2 is YSLEER. CDR3 sequence (DNA): TGCGCCAGCAGCCACCGGGATTCCACCGGGGAGCTGTTTTTT. Translating it yields CASSHRDSTGELFF.

The chain employs TRBV14 and TRBJ2-3, with D perhaps matching TRBD1 or TRBD2 (5 bases each). From germline, CDR1 is SGHDN and CDR2 FVKESK. The CDR3 contains 15 residues. V dropped 0 bases and J dropped 0 bases, with 7 bases sitting between them. The CDR3 sequence: CASSQEGDSTDTQYF. The CDR3 nucleotides are TGTGCCAGCAGCCAAGAGGGGGACAGCACAGATACGCAGTATTTT.

The chain carries TRBV4-1 and TRBJ2-1, with 10 nucleotides matching TRBD1. CDR3 length: 15 amino acids. In germline, CDR1 is MGHRA, CDR2 YSYEKL. V dropped 0 bases and J dropped 7; count of bases not matched to a gene: 3. The CDR3 sequence is CASSQEGQGGNEQFF. CDR3 nucleotide sequence: TGCGCCAGCAGCCAAGAAGGACAGGGGGGGAATGAGCAGTTCTTC.

J is TRBJ1-2 and V is TRBV19; D unclear. The germline CDR1 and CDR2 sequences are LNHDA and SQIVND (reference sequence). The CDR3 has 14 amino acids. The ends were cut back, 5 bases at V and 2 bases at J, with 12 bases in the middle. The CDR3 protein is CASSPRTKNYGYTF. CDR3 nucleotides: TGTGCCAGTAGTCCACGGACGAAGAACTATGGCTACACCTTC. The variable domain in full, completed from reference TRBV19 and TRBJ1-2, reads DGGITQSPKYLFRKEGQNVTLSCEQNLNHDAMYWYRQDPGQGLRLIYYSQIVNDFQKGDIAEGYSVSREKKESFPLTVTSAQKNPTAFYLCASSPRTKNYGYTFGSGTRLTVV.

The chain employs TRBV6-5 and TRBJ2-5; 10 nucleotides line up with TRBD2. Germline V gene sequence: CDR1 MNHEY, CDR2 SVGAGI. This CDR3 has 16 amino acids. Trimming at V came to 3 bases and at J to 5 bases, leaving 9 bases not matched to a gene. The CDR3 nucleotides are TGTGCCAGCAGTTATATCCCTAGCGGGGGTCGGGAGACCCAGTACTTC. Translated: CASSYIPSGGRETQYF.

The J gene is TRBJ2-2, the V gene TRBV30, with D hard to call. Germline V gene lookup returns CDR1 GTSNPN and CDR2 SVGIG (reference sequence). There are 14 residues in the CDR3. The V end lost 0 bases, the J end lost 3 bases, and 8 bases lay between the germline ends. The CDR3 is CAWSVPSYTGELFF. The DNA of the CDR3 is TGTGCCTGGAGTGTACCCTCTTACACCGGGGAGCTGTTTTTT.